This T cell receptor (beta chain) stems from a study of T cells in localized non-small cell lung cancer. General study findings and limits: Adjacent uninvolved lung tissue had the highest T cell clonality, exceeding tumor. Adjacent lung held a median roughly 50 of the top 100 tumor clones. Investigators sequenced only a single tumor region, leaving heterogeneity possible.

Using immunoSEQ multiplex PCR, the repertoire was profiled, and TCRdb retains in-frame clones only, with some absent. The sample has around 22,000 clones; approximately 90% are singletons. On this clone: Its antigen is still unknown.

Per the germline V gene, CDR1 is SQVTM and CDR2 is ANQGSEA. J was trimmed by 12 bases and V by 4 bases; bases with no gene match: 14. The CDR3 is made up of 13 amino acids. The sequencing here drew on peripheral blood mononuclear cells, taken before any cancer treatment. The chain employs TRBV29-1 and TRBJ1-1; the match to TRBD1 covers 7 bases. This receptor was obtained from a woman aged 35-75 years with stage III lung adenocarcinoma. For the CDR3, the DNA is TGCAGCGTTGGTCACAGGGGCCGGGCGGTATCTTTCTTT. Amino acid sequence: CSVGHRGRAVSFF.